The T cell receptor beta chain under discussion was sequenced for a study of cytomegalovirus exposure and HLA in healthy donors. This clone is a singleton in its sample. What it binds is not known. The CDR3 contains 14 residues. V shed 5 bases and J 2 bases; nucleotides not matched to a gene: 3. The germline CDR1 and CDR2 sequences are SEHNR and FQNEAQ (reference sequence). Study-level points and caveats: A prior analysis recorded that most TCR beta V segments were productive about 90% or about 30% of the time.

Amplification used 60 Vbeta primers and 13 Jbeta primers. Data came from immunoSEQ multiplex PCR; TCRdb stores just in-frame clones and leaves some out. Of fewer than 200,000 clones in the sample, 70% to 80% were seen once. The source material was PBMCs. The V call is TRBV7-9, the J call TRBJ2-3; 8 bases fit TRBD1. The sequence derives from a man aged 25 to 40 in good health and CMV-seropositive. CDR3 sequence reads: CASSPQGATDTQYF. The DNA of the CDR3 is TGTGCCAGCAGCCCCCAGGGGGCCACAGATACGCAGTATTTT.